This T cell receptor beta chain was found in a study of regulatory T cells in long-lasting Graves disease. Study-level results: Newly diagnosed Graves' patients had higher TCR diversity than persistent ones. Thyroid tissue was not studied; only peripheral blood was.

Germline V gene lookup returns CDR1 SGHRS and CDR2 YFSETQ. The CDR3 runs 16 residues. To make TCR beta libraries, researchers used iRepertoire HTBI primers and Arm-PCR of CDR3 regions. Each CDR3 protein gets one entry after TCRdb re-called the multiplex PCR reads with MiXCR. The sample has more than 450,000 distinct CDR3 sequences; 15% to 20% are singletons. In this sample, this clonotype turned up many times. The antigen remains undetermined. One end of the junction varies from germline; a read error may be responsible. Time point specified: newly diagnosed GD, antithyroid drugs for less than 3 months. The authors made the TCR library using RNA they extracted from PBMCs. These records were also assigned to another study, of T cells in Graves' hyperthyroidism and ophthalmopathy. That study reports: The HTBI primer set served for first-round RT-PCR of the TCR CDR3. Most clonotypes expanded in thyroid above 0.001 were likewise present in blood.

The clonotype comes from a man in his forties with Graves disease. The sequencing used peripheral blood mononuclear cells (PBMCs), collected at new diagnosis, from a patient treated with antithyroid drugs. J is TRBJ1-1 and V is TRBV5-1; TRBD1 matches 7 bases. CDR3 sequence reads: CASSFGGGRGNTEAFF. Written as DNA, the CDR3 is TGTGCCAGCAGCTTTGGAGGGGGCCGGGGGAACACTGAAGCTTTCTTT.